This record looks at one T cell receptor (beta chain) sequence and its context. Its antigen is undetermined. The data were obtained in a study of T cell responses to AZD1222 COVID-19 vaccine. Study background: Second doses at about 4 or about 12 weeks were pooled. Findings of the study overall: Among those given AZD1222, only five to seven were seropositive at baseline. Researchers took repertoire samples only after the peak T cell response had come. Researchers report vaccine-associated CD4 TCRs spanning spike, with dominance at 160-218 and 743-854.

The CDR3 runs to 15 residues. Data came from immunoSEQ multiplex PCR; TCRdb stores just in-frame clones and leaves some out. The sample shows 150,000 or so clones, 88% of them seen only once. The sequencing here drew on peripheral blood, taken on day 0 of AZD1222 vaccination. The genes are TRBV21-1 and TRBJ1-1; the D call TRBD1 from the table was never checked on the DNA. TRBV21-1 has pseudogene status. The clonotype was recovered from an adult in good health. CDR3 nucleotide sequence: TGTGCCAGCAGCGGACACAGGGGTATGAACACTGAAGCTTTCTTT. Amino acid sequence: CASSGHRGMNTEAFF.